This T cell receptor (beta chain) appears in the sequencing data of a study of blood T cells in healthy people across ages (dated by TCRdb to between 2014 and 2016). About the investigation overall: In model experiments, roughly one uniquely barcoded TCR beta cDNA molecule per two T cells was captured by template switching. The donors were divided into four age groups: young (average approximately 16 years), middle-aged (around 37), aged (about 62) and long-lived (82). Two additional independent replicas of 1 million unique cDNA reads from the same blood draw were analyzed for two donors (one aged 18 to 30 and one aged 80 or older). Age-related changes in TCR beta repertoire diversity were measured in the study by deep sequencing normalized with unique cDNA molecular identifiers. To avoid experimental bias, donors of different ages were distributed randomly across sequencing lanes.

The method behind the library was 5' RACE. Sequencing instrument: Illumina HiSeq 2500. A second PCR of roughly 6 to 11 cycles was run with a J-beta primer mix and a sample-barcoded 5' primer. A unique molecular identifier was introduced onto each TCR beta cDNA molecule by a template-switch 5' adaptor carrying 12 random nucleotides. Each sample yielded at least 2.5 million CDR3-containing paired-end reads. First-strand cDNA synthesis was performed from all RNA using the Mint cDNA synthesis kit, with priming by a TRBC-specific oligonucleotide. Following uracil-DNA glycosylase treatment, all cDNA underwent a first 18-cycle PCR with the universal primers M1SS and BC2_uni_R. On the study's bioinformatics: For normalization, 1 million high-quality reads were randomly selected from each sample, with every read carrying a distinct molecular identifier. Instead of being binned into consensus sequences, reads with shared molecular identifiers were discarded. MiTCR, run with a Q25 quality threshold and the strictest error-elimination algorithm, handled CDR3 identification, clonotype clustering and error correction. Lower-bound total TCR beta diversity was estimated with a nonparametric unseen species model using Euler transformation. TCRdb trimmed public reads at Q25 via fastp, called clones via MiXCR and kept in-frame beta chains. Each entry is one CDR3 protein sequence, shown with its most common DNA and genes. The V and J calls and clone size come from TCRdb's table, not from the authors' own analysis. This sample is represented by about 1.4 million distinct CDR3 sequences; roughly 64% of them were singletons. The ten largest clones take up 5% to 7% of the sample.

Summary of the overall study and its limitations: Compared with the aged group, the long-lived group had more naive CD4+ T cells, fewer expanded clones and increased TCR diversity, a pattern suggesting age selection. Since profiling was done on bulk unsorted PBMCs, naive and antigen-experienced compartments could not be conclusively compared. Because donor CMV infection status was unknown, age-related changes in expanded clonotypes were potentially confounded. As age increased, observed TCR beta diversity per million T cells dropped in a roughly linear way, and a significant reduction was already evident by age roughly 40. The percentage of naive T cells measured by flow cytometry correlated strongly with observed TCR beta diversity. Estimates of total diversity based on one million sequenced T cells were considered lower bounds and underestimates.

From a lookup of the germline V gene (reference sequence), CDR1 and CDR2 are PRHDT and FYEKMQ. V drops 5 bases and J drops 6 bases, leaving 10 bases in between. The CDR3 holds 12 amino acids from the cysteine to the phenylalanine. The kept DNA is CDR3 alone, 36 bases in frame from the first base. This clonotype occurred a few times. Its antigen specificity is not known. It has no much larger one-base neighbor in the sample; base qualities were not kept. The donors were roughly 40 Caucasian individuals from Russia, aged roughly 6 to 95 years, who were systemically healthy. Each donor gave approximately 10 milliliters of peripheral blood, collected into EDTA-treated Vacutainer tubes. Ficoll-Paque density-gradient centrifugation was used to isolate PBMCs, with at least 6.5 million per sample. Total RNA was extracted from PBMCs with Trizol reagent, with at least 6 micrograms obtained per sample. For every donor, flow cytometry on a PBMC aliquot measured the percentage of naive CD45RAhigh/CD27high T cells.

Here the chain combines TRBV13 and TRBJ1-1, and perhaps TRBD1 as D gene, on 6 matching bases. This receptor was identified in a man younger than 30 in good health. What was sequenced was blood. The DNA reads TGTGCCAGCAGCCCTCAGGGGTCTGAAGCTTTCTTT. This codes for CASSPQGSEAFF.